This T cell receptor (beta chain) was observed in a study of CD8+CD57+ T cells in acquired aplastic anemia. Across the study: The DNA of sorted CD4+ and CD8+ cells averaged 3.2 ug. General study results and limits: In common between the patients and the controls were more than 25 CD8+ CDR3 sequences.

This clonotype appeared many times. What it recognizes is unknown. Before being chosen for sequencing, patients had shown CD8+CD57+ cell expansion by flow cytometry. Acquired aplastic anemia of severe grade affected all patients. Patients had not yet gotten any therapy when their blood was taken for sampling. Profiling that covered TCR beta VDJ and CDR3 relied on genomic DNA as its template. Using its own MiXCR run on the reads, TCRdb lists one record per CDR3 protein. The sample contains about 240,000 distinct CDR3 sequences, 47% of which appear only once. Looked up from germline, CDR1 is SEHNR and CDR2 is FQNEAQ (reference sequence). The V end lost 4 bases, the J end lost 4 bases, and 13 bases lay between the germline ends. The CDR3 is made up of 14 amino acids.

The genes are TRBV7-9 and TRBJ1-2; the D gene is possibly TRBD1 (5 bases). Sequenced input: sorted CD4+, CD8+, or CD8+CD57+ T cells (not recorded which) from PBMCs. This clonotype was obtained from a human donor with aplastic anemia. The CDR3 nucleotides are TGTGCCAGCAGCTCTCGTTCAGGGTTCTATGGCTACACCTTC. The encoded protein is CASSSRSGFYGYTF.